This is a list of T cell receptor beta chains from one sample in a study of T cell repertoires in aging, cancer and after chemotherapy. TCRdb itself ran the multiplex PCR reads through MiXCR, one entry per CDR3 protein. The sample has roughly 8,600 distinct CDR3 sequences; around 25% are singletons. Sequenced material: blood. Receptors originate from a human donor with a blood cancer. Both conserved end residues are part of each CDR3. A D gene is named only where the DNA matches it firmly. Expanded clones get a size class; other rows say once, few or many, or leave the size out.

D	V	size	J	CDR3	DNA
.	TRBV6-1	.	TRBJ2-1	CASSRRAGVEYNEQFF	TGTGCCAGCAGTCGAAGGGCCGGGGTAGAATACAATGAGCAGTTCTTC
.	TRBV6-5	medium-sized	TRBJ1-4	CASSFGQTPTNEKLFF	TGTGCCAGCAGTTTCGGACAGACGCCAACTAATGAAAAACTGTTTTTT
TRBD2	TRBV6-2/TRBV6-3	many	TRBJ2-1	CASRALAGTLGNEQFF	TGTGCCAGCAGGGCTCTAGCGGGAACCCTCGGGAATGAGCAGTTCTTC
.	TRBV20-1	.	TRBJ1-3	CSARPLGDTIYF	TGCAGTGCTAGACCCCTGGGGGACACCATATATTTT
.	TRBV18	.	TRBJ1-1	CASSPTVNMNTEAFF	TGTGCCAGCTCACCGACAGTAAACATGAACACTGAAGCTTTCTTT
.	TRBV30	medium-sized	TRBJ2-5	CAWSVRGTQYF	TGTGCCTGGAGTGTACGGGGGACCCAGTACTTC
TRBD1	TRBV5-8	.	TRBJ1-6	CASSTGTGGDSPLHF	TGTGCCAGCAGTACCGGGACAGGGGGCGATTCACCCCTCCACTTT
TRBD1	TRBV28	.	TRBJ1-4	CASSLPDRVTTNEKLFF	TGTGCCAGCAGTTTACCGGACAGGGTTACAACTAATGAAAAACTGTTTTTT
TRBD1	TRBV28	.	TRBJ1-2	CASSFGQGNYGYTF	TGTGCCAGCAGTTTCGGACAGGGGAACTATGGCTACACCTTC
.	TRBV28	few	TRBJ2-1	CASRPDGSPNEQFF	TGTGCCAGCCGGCCCGACGGGAGCCCCAATGAGCAGTTCTTC
TRBD2	TRBV6-5	medium-sized	TRBJ2-1	CASSYSAGGQYNEQFF	TGTGCCAGCAGTTACTCTGCGGGGGGTCAGTACAATGAGCAGTTCTTC
.	TRBV6-2/TRBV6-3	many	TRBJ2-7	CASSSTTGREQYF	TGTGCCAGCAGTTCCACGACAGGGAGGGAGCAGTACTTC
.	TRBV13	medium-sized	TRBJ1-3	CASSLQGSGNTIYF	TGTGCCAGCAGCCTACAGGGTTCTGGAAACACCATATATTTT
TRBD2	TRBV13	medium-sized	TRBJ2-5	CASSLGTRQETQYF	TGTGCCAGCAGCTTGGGGACTAGGCAAGAGACCCAGTACTTC
.	TRBV27	many	TRBJ1-5	CASSPRTPWGNQPQHF	TGTGCCAGCAGTCCCCGGACACCTTGGGGTAATCAGCCCCAGCATTTT
.	TRBV20-1	few	TRBJ1-2	CSARIRGADGGYTF	TGCAGTGCTAGAATCCGCGGTGCAGACGGGGGCTACACCTTC
.	TRBV7-9	few	TRBJ2-6	CASSSVGLSGANVLTF	TGTGCCAGCAGCTCCGTGGGCCTCTCTGGGGCCAACGTCCTGACTTTC
.	TRBV18	medium-sized	TRBJ2-1	CASSPRAGQRTYNEQFF	TGTGCCAGCTCACCACGCGCCGGACAGCGAACCTACAATGAGCAGTTCTTC
.	TRBV6-5	.	TRBJ1-1	CASSWGRGLGTEAFF	TGTGCCAGCAGTTGGGGGCGAGGGCTTGGGACTGAAGCTTTCTTT
.	TRBV7-9	few	TRBJ2-1	CASSLGGGYNEQFF	TGTGCCAGCAGCTTAGGCGGCGGGTACAATGAGCAGTTCTTC
.	TRBV10-3	.	TRBJ1-2	CAIRLSADSYGYTF	TGTGCCATCAGGCTCTCCGCAGATAGCTATGGCTACACCTTC
TRBD1	TRBV20-1	.	TRBJ2-3	CSASGTGNTDTHYF	TGCAGTGCTAGCGGGACAGGCAACACAGATACGCACTATTTT
TRBD1	TRBV6-5	few	TRBJ1-5	CASRADRTSNQPQHF	TGTGCCAGCAGAGCGGACAGGACTAGCAATCAGCCCCAGCATTTT
TRBD1	TRBV25-1	once	TRBJ1-2	CASSGTGSNGYTF	TGTGCCAGCAGTGGGACAGGCTCTAATGGCTACACCTTC
.	TRBV6-5	medium-sized	TRBJ1-6	CASSRDPRDSPLHF	TGTGCCAGCAGCCGGGACCCTCGGGATTCACCCCTCCACTTT
.	TRBV11-1	medium-sized	TRBJ1-1	CASSLETGRNTEAFF	TGTGCCAGCAGCTTAGAGACAGGAAGGAACACTGAAGCTTTCTTT
TRBD2	TRBV4-1	.	TRBJ2-5	CASSQGLAGVTQYF	TGCGCCAGCAGCCAAGGACTAGCGGGGGTGACCCAGTACTTC
.	TRBV11-2	.	TRBJ2-7	CASSLSVERTYEQYF	TGTGCCAGCAGCTTATCGGTAGAACGTACCTACGAGCAGTACTTC
.	TRBV20-1	.	TRBJ1-2	CSASDRRFDYGYTF	TGCAGTGCTTCTGACAGGCGGTTCGACTATGGCTACACCTTC
.	TRBV11-1	medium-sized	TRBJ2-7	CASSFGSTYEQYF	TGTGCCAGCAGCTTCGGCTCTACCTACGAGCAGTACTTC
TRBD1	TRBV4-3	.	TRBJ2-7	CASSQGGTGTYEQYF	TGCGCCAGCAGCCAAGGAGGGACAGGTACCTACGAGCAGTACTTC
TRBD1	TRBV27	medium-sized	TRBJ2-5	CASSSGQGAGETQYF	TGTGCCAGCAGTTCGGGACAGGGGGCAGGAGAGACCCAGTACTTC
.	TRBV6-2/TRBV6-3	medium-sized	TRBJ2-3	CASTPSGAGTDTQYF	TGTGCCAGCACCCCATCAGGGGCTGGCACAGATACGCAGTATTTT
TRBD1	TRBV4-2	.	TRBJ2-7	CASSQDLVSGTGTYEQYF	TGTGCCAGCAGCCAAGATCTGGTCTCCGGGACAGGGACCTACGAGCAGTACTTC
.	TRBV20-1	.	TRBJ2-7	CSAPGAYEQYF	TGCAGTGCCCCCGGGGCCTACGAGCAGTACTTC
.	TRBV5-1	few	TRBJ1-1	CASSLAGRSSTEAFF	TGCGCCAGCAGCTTGGCCGGCAGGTCCAGCACTGAAGCTTTCTTT
TRBD1	TRBV6-6	.	TRBJ1-2	CASRLSTGKGYTF	TGTGCCAGCAGACTATCGACAGGGAAAGGCTACACCTTC
.	TRBV27	medium-sized	TRBJ2-7	CASRKSSYEQYF	TGTGCCAGCAGAAAAAGCTCCTACGAGCAGTACTTC
.	TRBV5-4	medium-sized	TRBJ2-1	CASSLSWGVHEQFF	TGTGCCAGCAGCTTATCGTGGGGTGTACATGAGCAGTTCTTC
.	TRBV5-6	medium-sized	TRBJ1-6	CASTPEGRNSPLHF	TGTGCCAGCACTCCCGAAGGCCGGAATTCACCCCTCCACTTT
.	TRBV12-3/TRBV12-4	medium-sized	TRBJ2-1	CASSSGTLITNEQFF	TGTGCCAGCAGTTCCGGGACTCTAATTACCAATGAGCAGTTCTTC
.	TRBV28	.	TRBJ2-5	CASSLMFQETQYF	TGTGCCAGCAGTTTAATGTTCCAAGAGACCCAGTACTTC
.	TRBV19	medium-sized	TRBJ1-1	CASSASGRMNTEAFF	TGTGCCAGTAGTGCCTCGGGACGGATGAACACTGAAGCTTTCTTT
.	TRBV7-3	.	TRBJ2-3	CASSLNPGGPRDTQYF	TGTGCCAGCAGCTTAAATCCGGGGGGCCCGCGAGATACGCAGTATTTT
.	TRBV27	.	TRBJ1-1	CASSFSFGGLTEAFF	TGTGCCAGCAGTTTTAGTTTCGGCGGTCTCACTGAAGCTTTCTTT
TRBD1	TRBV5-4	medium-sized	TRBJ1-6	CASSHRDSLGTLHF	TGTGCCAGCAGCCACCGGGACAGTTTAGGTACCCTCCACTTT
TRBD2	TRBV13	medium-sized	TRBJ2-3	CASSVWRREPDTQYF	TGTGCCAGCAGCGTGTGGAGGCGGGAGCCAGATACGCAGTATTTT
TRBD1	TRBV5-1	few	TRBJ1-1	CASSDTGTANTEAFF	TGCGCCAGCAGTGACACCGGGACAGCGAACACTGAAGCTTTCTTT
.	TRBV19	medium-sized	TRBJ1-4	CASSPGWSGEKLFF	TGTGCCAGTAGTCCGGGTTGGTCGGGGGAAAAACTGTTTTTT
.	TRBV6-5	medium-sized	TRBJ2-1	CASSYSDYNEQFF	TGTGCCAGCAGTTACTCCGATTACAATGAGCAGTTCTTC
.	TRBV27	medium-sized	TRBJ1-5	CASSPGYNQPQHF	TGTGCCAGCAGCCCAGGGTACAATCAGCCCCAGCATTTT
.	TRBV27	medium-sized	TRBJ2-1	CASSLAAPGASEQFF	TGTGCCAGCAGTTTAGCTGCCCCAGGGGCCAGTGAGCAGTTCTTC
TRBD2	TRBV20-1	.	TRBJ2-1	CSAKAGVNEQFF	TGCAGTGCTAAGGCGGGGGTCAATGAGCAGTTCTTC
TRBD1	TRBV6-2/TRBV6-3	medium-sized	TRBJ2-6	CASRSRQGRGSGANVLTF	TGTGCCAGCAGATCCCGACAGGGGCGGGGCTCTGGGGCCAACGTCCTGACTTTC
.	TRBV19	medium-sized	TRBJ2-1	CASTPDSSYNEQFF	TGTGCCAGTACTCCGGACAGCTCCTACAATGAGCAGTTCTTC
.	TRBV19	medium-sized	TRBJ2-7	CASSIGGSSYEQYF	TGTGCCAGTAGTATTGGGGGGTCCTCCTACGAGCAGTACTTC
TRBD1	TRBV19	.	TRBJ1-6	CASSIGQGMSPLHF	TGTGCCAGTAGTATCGGACAGGGGATGTCACCCCTCCACTTT
.	TRBV6-1	medium-sized	TRBJ1-2	CASRIEYGYTF	TGTGCCAGCAGGATAGAGTATGGCTACACCTTC
.	TRBV27	medium-sized	TRBJ2-7	CASSLSLGSEQYF	TGTGCCAGCAGTTTATCACTGGGATCCGAGCAGTACTTC